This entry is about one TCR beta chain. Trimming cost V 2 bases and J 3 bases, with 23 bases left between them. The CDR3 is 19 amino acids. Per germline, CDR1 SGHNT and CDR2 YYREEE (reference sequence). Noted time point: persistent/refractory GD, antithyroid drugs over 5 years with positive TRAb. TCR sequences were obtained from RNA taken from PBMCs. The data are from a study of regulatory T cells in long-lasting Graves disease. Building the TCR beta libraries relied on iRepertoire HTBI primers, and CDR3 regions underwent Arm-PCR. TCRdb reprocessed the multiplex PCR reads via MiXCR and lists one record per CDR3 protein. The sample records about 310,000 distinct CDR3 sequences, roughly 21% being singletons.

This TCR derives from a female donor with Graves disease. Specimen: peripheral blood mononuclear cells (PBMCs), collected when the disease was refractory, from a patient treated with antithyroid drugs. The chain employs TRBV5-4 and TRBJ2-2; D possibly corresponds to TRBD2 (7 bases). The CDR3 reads CASSFKGGGPGKDTGELFF. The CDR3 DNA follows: TGTGCCAGCAGCTTTAAGGGGGGAGGGCCAGGGAAGGACACCGGGGAGCTGTTTTTT.